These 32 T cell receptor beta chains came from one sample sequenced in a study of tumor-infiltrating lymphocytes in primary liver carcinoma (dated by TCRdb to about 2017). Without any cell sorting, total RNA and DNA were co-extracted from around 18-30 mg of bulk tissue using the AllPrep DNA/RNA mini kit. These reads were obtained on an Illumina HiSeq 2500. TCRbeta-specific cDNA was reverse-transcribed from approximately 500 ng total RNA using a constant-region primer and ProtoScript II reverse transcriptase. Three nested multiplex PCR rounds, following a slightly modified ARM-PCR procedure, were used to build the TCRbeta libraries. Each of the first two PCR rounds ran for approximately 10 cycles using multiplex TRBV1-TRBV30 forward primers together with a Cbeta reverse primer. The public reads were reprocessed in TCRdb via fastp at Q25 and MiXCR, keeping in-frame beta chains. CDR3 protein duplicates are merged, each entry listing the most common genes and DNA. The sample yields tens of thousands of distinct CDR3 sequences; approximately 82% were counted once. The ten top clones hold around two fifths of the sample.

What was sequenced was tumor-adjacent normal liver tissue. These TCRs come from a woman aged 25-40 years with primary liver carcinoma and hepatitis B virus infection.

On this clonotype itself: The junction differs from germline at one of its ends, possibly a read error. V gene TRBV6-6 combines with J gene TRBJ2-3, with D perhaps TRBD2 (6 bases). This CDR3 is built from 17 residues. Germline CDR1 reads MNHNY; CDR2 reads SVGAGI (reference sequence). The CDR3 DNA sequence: TGTGCCAGTAGTTACTCTTTTGGCAGCGGGTCCACAGATATGCAGTATTTT. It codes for CASSYSFGSGSTDMQYF.

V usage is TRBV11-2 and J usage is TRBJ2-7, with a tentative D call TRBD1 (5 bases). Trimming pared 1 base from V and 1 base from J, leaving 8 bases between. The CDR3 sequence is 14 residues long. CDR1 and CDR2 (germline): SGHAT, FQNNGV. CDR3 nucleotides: TGTGCCAGCAGCTTAGTCCCAGGGTCCTACGAGCAGTACTTC. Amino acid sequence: CASSLVPGSYEQYF.

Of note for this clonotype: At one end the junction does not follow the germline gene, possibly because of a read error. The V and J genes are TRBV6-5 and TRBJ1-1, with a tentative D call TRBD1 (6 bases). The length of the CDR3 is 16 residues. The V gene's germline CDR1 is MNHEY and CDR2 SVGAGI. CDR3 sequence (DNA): TGTGCCAGCAGACGGGACGACATGGGATGGGACACTAAAGCTTTCTTT. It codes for CASRRDDMGWDTKAFF.

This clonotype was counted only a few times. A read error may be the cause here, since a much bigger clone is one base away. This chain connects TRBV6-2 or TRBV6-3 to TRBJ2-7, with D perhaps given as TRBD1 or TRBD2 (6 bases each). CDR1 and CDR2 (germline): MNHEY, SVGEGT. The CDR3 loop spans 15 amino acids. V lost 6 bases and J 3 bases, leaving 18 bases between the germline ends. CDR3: CASRQTEGGGYEQYF. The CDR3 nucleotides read TGTGCCAGCAGACAGACCGAGGGGGGTGGCTACGAGCAGTACTTC.

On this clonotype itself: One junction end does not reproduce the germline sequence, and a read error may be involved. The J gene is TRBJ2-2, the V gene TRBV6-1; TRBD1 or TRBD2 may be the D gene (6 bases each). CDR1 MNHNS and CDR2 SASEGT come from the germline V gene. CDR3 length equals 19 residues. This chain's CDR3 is CGSNETLPGGAANTVELFF. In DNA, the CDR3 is TGTGGCAGCAATGAAACCCTTCCCGGGGGCGCCGCGAACACCGTGGAGCTGTTTTTT.

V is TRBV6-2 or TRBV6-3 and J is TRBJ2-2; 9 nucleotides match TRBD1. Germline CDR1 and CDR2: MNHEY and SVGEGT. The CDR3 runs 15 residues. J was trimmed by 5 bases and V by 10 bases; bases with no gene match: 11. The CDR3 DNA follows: TGTGCCACTTCCCTCGGGACAGGGTTGACCGGGGAGCTGTTTTTT. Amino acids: CATSLGTGLTGELFF.

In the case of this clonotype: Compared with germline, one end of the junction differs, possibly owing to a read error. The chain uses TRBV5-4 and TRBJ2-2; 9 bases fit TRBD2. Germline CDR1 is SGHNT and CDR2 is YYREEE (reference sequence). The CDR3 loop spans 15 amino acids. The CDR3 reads CACSSMAGGPGELVF. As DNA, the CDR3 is TGTGCTTGCAGCTCCATGGCGGGAGGGCCCGGGGAGCTGGTTTTT.

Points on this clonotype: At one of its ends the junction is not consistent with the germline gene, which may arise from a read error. This CDR3 reads CVSSRQGHSPLHF. The CDR3 DNA is TGTGTCAGCAGTCGACAGGGGCATTCACCCCTCCACTTT. The chain uses TRBV12-3 or TRBV12-4 and TRBJ1-6; 8 bases are shared with TRBD1. CDR3 length: 13 residues.

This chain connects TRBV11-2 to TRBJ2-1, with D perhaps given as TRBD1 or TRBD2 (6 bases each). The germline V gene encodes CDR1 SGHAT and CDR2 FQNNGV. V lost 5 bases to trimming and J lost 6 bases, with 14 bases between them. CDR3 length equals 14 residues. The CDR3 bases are TGTGCCAGCAGCCTCGGGGGCACTTGCAATGAGCAGTTCTTC. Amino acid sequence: CASSLGGTCNEQFF.

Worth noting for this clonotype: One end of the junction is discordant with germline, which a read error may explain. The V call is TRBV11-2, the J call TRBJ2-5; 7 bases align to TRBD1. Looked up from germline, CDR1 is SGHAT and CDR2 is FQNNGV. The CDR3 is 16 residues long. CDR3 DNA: TGCGCCATCAGCACAAGAAAAGGGGGCGCGAAAGAGACCCAGTACTTC. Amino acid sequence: CAISTRKGGAKETQYF.

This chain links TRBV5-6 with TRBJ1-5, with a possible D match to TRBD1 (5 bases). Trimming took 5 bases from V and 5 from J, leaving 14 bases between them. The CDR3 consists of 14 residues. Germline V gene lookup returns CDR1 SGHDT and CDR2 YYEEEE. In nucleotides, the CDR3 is TGTGCCAGCAGTTTGTGTGGGACCCATCAGCCCCAGCATTTT. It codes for CASSLCGTHQPQHF.

The CDR3 nucleotides read TGTGCCAGCAACTTGGGTTTAACACATACGCAGTATTTT. Its translation is CASNLGLTHTQYF. The chain has TRBV13 and TRBJ2-3; D gene uncertain. V was cut by 7 bases and J by 7 bases, with 15 bases left in between. The germline CDR1 and CDR2 sequences are PRHDT and FYEKMQ (reference sequence). The CDR3 length is 13 residues.

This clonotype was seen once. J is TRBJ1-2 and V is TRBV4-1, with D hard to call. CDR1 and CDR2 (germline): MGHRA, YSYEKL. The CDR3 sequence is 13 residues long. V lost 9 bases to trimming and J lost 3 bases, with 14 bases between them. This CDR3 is CARNQEPDYGYTF. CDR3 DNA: TGCGCCAGGAACCAAGAACCGGACTATGGCTACACCTTC.

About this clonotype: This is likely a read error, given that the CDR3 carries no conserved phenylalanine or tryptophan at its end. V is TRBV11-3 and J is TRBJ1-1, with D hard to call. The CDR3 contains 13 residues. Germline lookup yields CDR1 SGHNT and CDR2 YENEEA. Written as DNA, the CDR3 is TGTGCCAGCAGGGAGGACTGGAACACTGAGGCTTTCTCT. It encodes CASREDWNTEAFS.

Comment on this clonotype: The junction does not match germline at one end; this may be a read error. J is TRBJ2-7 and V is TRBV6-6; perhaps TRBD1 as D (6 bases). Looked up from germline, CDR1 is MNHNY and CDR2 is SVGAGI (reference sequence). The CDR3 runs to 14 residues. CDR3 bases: TGTGCTAGCAGTTACTCCGGACAGAACTACGAGCAGTACTTC. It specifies CASSYSGQNYEQYF.

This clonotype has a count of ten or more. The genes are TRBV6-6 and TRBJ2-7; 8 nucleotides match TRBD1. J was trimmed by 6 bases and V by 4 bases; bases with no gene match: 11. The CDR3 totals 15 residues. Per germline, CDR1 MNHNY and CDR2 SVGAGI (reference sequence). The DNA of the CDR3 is TGTGCCAGCAGTTCCTCGGGACAGGTCCCCGCCGAGCAGTACTTC. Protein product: CASSSSGQVPAEQYF.

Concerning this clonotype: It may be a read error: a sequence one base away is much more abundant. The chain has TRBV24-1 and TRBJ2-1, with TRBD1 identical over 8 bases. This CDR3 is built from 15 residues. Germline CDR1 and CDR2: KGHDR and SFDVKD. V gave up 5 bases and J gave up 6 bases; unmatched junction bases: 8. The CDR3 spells CATSALRGRINEQFF. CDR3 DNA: TGTGCCACCAGTGCCCTCAGGGGGCGGATCAATGAGCAGTTCTTC.

The CDR3 coding sequence is TGTGCCAACACTAACACAGGGAACACTGAAGCTTTCTTT. Protein: CANTNTGNTEAFF. The rearrangement uses TRBV6-5 and TRBJ1-1, with D perhaps TRBD1 (5 bases). The CDR3 has 13 residues. The germline CDR1 and CDR2 sequences are MNHEY and SVGAGI. Trimming took off 10 bases at V and 1 base at J, with 13 bases between the two ends.

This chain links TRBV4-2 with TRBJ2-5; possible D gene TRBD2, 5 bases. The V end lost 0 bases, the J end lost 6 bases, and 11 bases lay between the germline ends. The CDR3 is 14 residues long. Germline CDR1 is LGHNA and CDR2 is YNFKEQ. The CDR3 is CASSQDRGTQTQYF. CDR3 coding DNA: TGTGCCAGCAGCCAAGACCGGGGAACACAGACCCAGTACTTC.

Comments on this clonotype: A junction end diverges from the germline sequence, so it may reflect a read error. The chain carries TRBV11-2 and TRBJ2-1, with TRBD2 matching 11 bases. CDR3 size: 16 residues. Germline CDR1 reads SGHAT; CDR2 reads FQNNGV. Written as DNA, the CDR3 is TGCACCAGCAGTACCTCTCTAGCGGGAGGATACAATGAGCGGTTCTTC. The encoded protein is CTSSTSLAGGYNERFF.

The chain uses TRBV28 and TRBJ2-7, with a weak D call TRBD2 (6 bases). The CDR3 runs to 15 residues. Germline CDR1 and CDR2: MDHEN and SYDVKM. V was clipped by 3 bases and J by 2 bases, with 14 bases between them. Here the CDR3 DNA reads TGTGCCAGCAGTTTGACCATCGGGGGAGCCTACGAGCAGTACTTC. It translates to CASSLTIGGAYEQYF.

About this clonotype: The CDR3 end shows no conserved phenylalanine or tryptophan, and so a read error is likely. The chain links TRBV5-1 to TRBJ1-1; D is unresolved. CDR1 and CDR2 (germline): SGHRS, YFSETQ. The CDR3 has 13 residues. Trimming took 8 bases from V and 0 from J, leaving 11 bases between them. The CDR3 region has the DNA TGCGCCAGTAGCCGGGAGATGAACACTGAAGCTTTCTTA. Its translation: CASSREMNTEAFL.

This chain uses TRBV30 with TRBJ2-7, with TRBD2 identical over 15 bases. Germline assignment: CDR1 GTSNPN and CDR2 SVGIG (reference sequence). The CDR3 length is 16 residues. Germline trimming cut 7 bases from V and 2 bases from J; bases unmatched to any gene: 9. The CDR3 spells CALTGTSGRNTYEQYF. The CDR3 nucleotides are TGTGCCTTAACCGGGACTAGCGGGAGGAACACCTACGAGCAGTACTTC. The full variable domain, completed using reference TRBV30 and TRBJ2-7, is SQTIHQWPATLVQPVGSPLSLECTVEGTSNPNLYWYRQAAGRGLQLLFYSVGIGQISSEVPQNLSASRPQDRQFILSSKKLLLSDSGFYLCALTGTSGRNTYEQYFGPGTRLTVT.

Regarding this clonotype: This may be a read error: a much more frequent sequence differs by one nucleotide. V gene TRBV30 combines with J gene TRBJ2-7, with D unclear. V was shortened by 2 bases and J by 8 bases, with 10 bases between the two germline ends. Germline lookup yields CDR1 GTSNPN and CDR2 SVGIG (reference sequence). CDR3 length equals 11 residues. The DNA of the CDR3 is TGTGCCTGGAGTATTGGAGACAAGCAGTACTTC. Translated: CAWSIGDKQYF.

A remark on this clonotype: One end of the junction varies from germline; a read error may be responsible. CDR3 sequence: CVSIYKDSSSYKQYF. The CDR3 bases are TGTGTCAGCATTTACAAGGACAGCAGCTCCTACAAGCAGTACTTC. The V gene is TRBV6-5, the J gene TRBJ2-7, with D tentatively TRBD1 (6 bases). The length of the CDR3 is 15 residues. CDR1 MNHEY and CDR2 SVGAGI come from the germline V gene.

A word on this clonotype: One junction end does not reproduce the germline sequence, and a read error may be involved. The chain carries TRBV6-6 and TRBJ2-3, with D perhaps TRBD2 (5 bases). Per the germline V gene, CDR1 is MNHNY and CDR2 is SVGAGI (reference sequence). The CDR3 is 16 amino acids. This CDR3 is CASSYSGISSTDTQCF. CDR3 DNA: TGTGCCAGCAGTTACTCTGGGATATCTAGCACAGATACGCAGTGTTTT.

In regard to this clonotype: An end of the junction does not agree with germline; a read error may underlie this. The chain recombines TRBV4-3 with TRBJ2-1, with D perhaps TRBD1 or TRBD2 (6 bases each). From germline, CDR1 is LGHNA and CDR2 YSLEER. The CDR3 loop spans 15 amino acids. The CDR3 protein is CASSQDGGRYTEQFF. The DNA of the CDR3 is TGCGCCAGCAGCCAAGACGGGGGCCGCTACACTGAGCAATTCTTC.

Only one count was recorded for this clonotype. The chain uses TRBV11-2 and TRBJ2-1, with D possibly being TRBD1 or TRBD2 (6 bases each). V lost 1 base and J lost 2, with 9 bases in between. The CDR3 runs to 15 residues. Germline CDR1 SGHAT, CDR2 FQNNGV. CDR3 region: CASSLVGGTYNEQFF. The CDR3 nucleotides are TGTGCCAGCAGCTTAGTAGGGGGGACCTACAATGAGCAGTTCTTC.

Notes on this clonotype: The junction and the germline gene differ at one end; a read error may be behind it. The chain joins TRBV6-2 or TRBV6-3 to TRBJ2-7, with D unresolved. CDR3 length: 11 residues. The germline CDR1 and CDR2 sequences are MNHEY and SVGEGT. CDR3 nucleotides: TGTTCCAGCAGTCAATCCTACGAGCAGTACTTC. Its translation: CSSSQSYEQYF.

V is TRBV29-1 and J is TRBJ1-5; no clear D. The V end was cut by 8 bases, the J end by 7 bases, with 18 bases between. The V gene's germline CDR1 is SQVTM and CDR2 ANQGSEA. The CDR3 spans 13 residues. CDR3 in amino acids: CSIGEWDNQPQHF. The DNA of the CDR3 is TGCAGCATTGGGGAATGGGATAACCAGCCCCAGCATTTT.

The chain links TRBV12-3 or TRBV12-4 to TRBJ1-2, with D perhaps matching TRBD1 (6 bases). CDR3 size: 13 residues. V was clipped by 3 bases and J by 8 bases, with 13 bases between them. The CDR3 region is CASSFYREGGYTF. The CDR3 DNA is TGTGCCAGCAGTTTCTACAGGGAGGGCGGCTACACCTTC.

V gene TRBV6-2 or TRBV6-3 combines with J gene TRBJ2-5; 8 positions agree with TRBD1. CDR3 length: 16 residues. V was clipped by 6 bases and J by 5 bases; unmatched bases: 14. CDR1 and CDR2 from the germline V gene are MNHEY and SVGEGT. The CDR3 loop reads CASSILPGTGEETQYF. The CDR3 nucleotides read TGTGCCAGCAGCATCCTCCCAGGGACAGGAGAGGAGACCCAGTACTTC.